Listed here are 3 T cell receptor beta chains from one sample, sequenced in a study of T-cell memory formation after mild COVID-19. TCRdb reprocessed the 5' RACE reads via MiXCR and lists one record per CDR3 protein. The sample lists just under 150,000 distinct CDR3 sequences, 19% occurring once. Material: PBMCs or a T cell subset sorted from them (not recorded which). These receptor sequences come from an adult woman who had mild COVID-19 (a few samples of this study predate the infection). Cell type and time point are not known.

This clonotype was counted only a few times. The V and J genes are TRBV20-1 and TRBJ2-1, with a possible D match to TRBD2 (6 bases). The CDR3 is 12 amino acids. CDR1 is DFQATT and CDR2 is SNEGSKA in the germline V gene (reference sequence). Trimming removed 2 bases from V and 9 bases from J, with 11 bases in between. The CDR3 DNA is TGCAGTGCTAGAAAGGGAGGCGTTGAGCAGTTCTTC. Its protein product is CSARKGGVEQFF.

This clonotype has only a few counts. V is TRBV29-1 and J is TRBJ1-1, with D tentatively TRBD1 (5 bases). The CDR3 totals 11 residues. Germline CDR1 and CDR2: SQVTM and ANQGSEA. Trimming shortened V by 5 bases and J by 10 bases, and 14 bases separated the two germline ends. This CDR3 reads CSVHRDLSAFF. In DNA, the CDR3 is TGCAGCGTTCACCGGGACCTATCAGCTTTCTTT.

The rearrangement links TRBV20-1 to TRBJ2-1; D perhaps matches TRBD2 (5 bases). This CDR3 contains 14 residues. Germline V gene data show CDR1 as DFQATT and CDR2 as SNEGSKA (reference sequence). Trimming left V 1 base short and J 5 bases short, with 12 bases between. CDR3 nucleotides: TGCAGTGCTAGAGCTGGAGGACGGGACAATGAGCAGTTCTTC. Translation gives CSARAGGRDNEQFF.